The 8 T cell receptor beta chains presented below share a single source sample, sequenced in a study of blood T cell repertoires in COVID-19. Here immunoSEQ multiplex PCR was the method, and the copy in TCRdb shows in-frame clones only, minus some. The sample contains about 20,000 clones, 89% of which appear only once. Sequencing was performed on peripheral blood. These receptors were collected from a human donor in a cohort sampled during active COVID-19.

V is TRBV2 and J is TRBJ1-5; TRBD1 matches 8 bases. Germline CDR1 and CDR2: SNHLY and FYNNEI. The CDR3 extends over 15 amino acids. V was pared by 3 bases and J by 6 bases, with 7 bases of the junction left unmatched. CDR3 nucleotide sequence: TGTGCCAGCAGTGACCAGGGGGCAGGGGGTCAGCCCCAGCATTTT. Protein: CASSDQGAGGQPQHF. The full variable domain, completed using reference TRBV2 and TRBJ1-5, is EPEVTQTPSHQVTQMGQEVILRCVPISNHLYFYWYRQILGQKVEFLVSFYNNEISEKSEIFDDQFSVERPDGSNFTLKIRSTKLEDSAMYFCASSDQGAGGQPQHFGDGTRLSIL.

V gene TRBV24-1 combines with J gene TRBJ2-1, with 10 bases aligning to TRBD1. In germline, CDR1 is KGHDR, CDR2 SFDVKD. The CDR3 contains 17 residues. The trim removed 9 bases at V and 7 bases at J, leaving 17 bases unmatched. The CDR3 region is CATSQPGGTGVQNEQFF. The CDR3 nucleotides read TGTGCCACCTCGCAGCCCGGAGGGACAGGGGTACAGAATGAGCAGTTCTTC.

The J gene is TRBJ1-4, the V gene TRBV7-9; TRBD1 is a possible D gene (5 bases). Germline loops: CDR1 SEHNR, CDR2 FQNEAQ (reference sequence). This CDR3 contains 12 residues. V shed 1 base and J shed 10 bases, with 7 bases lying between them. The CDR3 sequence is CASSLGTRKLFF. The CDR3 DNA follows: TGTGCCAGCAGCTTAGGGACAAGAAAACTGTTTTTT.

Details on this clone: The junction shows a germline mismatch at one end, possibly a read error. The genes are TRBV11-2 and TRBJ2-7; TRBD2 aligns across 8 bases. The CDR3 is made up of 11 amino acids. Germline V gives CDR1 SGHAT, CDR2 FQNNGV. The CDR3 DNA reads as TGTGCCAGCAGCTCCGGGACTAGTAAGAACTTC. It is translated as CASSSGTSKNF.

V usage is TRBV9 and J usage is TRBJ2-6; weak D call: TRBD1 (5 bases). Germline V gene lookup returns CDR1 SGDLS and CDR2 YYNGEE. The CDR3 is 15 amino acids. The ends were cut back, 0 bases at V and 2 bases at J, with 6 bases in the middle. CDR3 bases: TGTGCCAGCAGCGTAGTCAGGGCTGGGGCCAACGTCCTGACTTTC. This translates into CASSVVRAGANVLTF.

The gene calls are TRBV6-1 and TRBJ2-2; unclear D gene. Germline values: CDR1 MNHNS, CDR2 SASEGT. This CDR3 has 14 amino acids. Deletions cut 2 bases from V and 4 bases from J, with 8 bases between. The chain's CDR3 is CASSESVATGELFF. The CDR3 DNA follows: TGTGCCAGCAGTGAATCAGTCGCCACCGGGGAGCTGTTTTTT.

This clone was detected only a few times. The gene calls are TRBV5-1 and TRBJ1-4; D remains ambiguous. The CDR3 runs to 14 residues. Trimming removed 7 bases at V and 7 bases at J, with 17 bases between. The germline V gene has CDR1 SGHRS and CDR2 YFSETQ. In nucleotides, the CDR3 is TGCGCCAGCTCACCGGGTCCCGGAGGTGAAAAACTGTTTTTT. Protein sequence: CASSPGPGGEKLFF.

The rearrangement joins TRBV19 to TRBJ1-4; D gene unclear. This CDR3 is built from 13 residues. The V gene lost 10 bases and the J gene lost 0 bases, with 9 bases spanning the gap. Germline V gene sequence: CDR1 LNHDA, CDR2 SQIVND (reference sequence). DNA for the CDR3: TGTGCCACGGCGGTTGCAACTAATGAAAAACTGTTTTTT. Protein sequence: CATAVATNEKLFF. Full variable domain (missing parts from reference TRBV19 and TRBJ1-4): DGGITQSPKYLFRKEGQNVTLSCEQNLNHDAMYWYRQDPGQGLRLIYYSQIVNDFQKGDIAEGYSVSREKKESFPLTVTSAQKNPTAFYLCATAVATNEKLFFGSGTQLSVL.